This T cell receptor beta chain came from a study of PD-L1 blockade in urothelial cancer. Overall study: The number of prior chemotherapy regimens per patient was 0 to 3. Treatment start was followed by blood analysis at 3 weeks (second dose) and again at 6 weeks.

Time point defined: pretreatment peripheral blood. The patients' disease, urothelial carcinoma, was locally advanced or metastatic. Each PCR had synthetic TCR analog templates added to it as a spike-in. TCRdb's copy holds only in-frame clones and misses some; the assay was immunoSEQ multiplex PCR. The sample gives around 66,000 clones, over 75% of which show up once; around 1.5% is in the top ten. CDR3 length: 16 residues. Germline V gene sequence: CDR1 SEHNR, CDR2 FQNEAQ (reference sequence). V lost 6 bases and J 1 base, leaving 18 bases between the germline ends. V is TRBV7-9 and J is TRBJ1-1; TRBD1 might be the D (5 bases). Here the sequenced sample was PBMCs, taken around atezolizumab (anti-PD-L1) treatment. This clonotype was obtained from an older man with urothelial cancer. The CDR3 DNA is TGTGCCAGCAGTTCTCGGGGGGAACAATCGAACACTGAAGCTTTCTTT. This gives the protein CASSSRGEQSNTEAFF.